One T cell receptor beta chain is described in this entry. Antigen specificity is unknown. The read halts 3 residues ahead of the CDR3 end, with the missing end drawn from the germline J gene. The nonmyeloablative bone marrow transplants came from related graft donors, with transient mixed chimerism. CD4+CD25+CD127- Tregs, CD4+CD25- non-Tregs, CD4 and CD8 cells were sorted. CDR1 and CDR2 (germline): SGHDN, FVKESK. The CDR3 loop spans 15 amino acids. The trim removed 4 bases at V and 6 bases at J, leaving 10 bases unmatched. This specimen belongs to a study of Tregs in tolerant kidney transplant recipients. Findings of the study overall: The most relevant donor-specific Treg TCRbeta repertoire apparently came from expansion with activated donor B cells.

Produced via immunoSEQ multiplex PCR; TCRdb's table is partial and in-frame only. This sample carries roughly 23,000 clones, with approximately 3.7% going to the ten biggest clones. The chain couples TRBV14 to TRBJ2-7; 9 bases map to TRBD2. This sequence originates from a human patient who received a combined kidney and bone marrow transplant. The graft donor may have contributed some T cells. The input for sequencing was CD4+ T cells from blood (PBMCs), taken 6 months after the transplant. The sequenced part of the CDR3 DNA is TGTGCCAGCAGCCCCCTATTTAGCGGGAGACTCGAG. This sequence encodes CASSPLFSGRLE. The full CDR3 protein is CASSPLFSGRLEQYF.